A single sample is the source of the 6 T cell receptor beta chains below, sequenced in a study of blood T cell repertoires in COVID-19 (dated by TCRdb to 2019 to 2021). The library was generated by the immunoSEQ multiplex PCR assay. TCRdb's version of the immuneACCESS table is confined to in-frame rearrangements and falls short of the full clone set. An unresolved V gene accounts for under half of the shortfall where checked; the remainder is of unknown origin. The table for this sample lists approximately 210,000 clones; approximately 91% of them were counted only once. The top ten hold under 5.5% of the sample. The specimen was peripheral blood. These receptors all stem from a woman aged 40 to 49 with acute or convalescent COVID-19.

The V and J genes are TRBV4-1 and TRBJ1-6; possible D gene TRBD1, 5 bases. The V and J ends lost 6 bases and 7 bases respectively, with 16 bases between them. The CDR3 loop spans 15 amino acids. Germline CDR1 is MGHRA and CDR2 is YSYEKL. The CDR3 region is CASSWGGTLNSPLHF. DNA for the CDR3: TGCGCCAGCAGTTGGGGGGGAACCTTAAATTCACCCCTCCACTTT.

This chain joins TRBV6-6 and TRBJ2-7; D ambiguous. Germline V gene data show CDR1 as MNHNY and CDR2 as SVGAGI (reference sequence). CDR3 length: 12 residues. Deletions cut 4 bases from V and 6 bases from J, with 10 bases between. CDR3 DNA: TGTGCCAGCAGTTCGACCGGAGCCGAGCAGTACGTC. It is translated as CASSSTGAEQYV.

This chain links TRBV18 with TRBJ1-3; D not resolved. Trimming cost V 2 bases and J 0 bases, with 8 bases left between them. This CDR3 comprises 15 residues. CDR1 is KGHSH, CDR2 LQKENI, per germline. The CDR3 sequence is CASSPGPGSGNTIYF. Here the CDR3 DNA reads TGTGCCAGCTCACCAGGCCCGGGCTCTGGAAACACCATATATTTT. Filled out from reference TRBV18 and TRBJ1-3, the complete variable domain reads NAGVMQNPRHLVRRRGQEARLRCSPMKGHSHVYWYRQLPEEGLKFMVYLQKENIIDESGMPKERFSAEFPKEGPSILRIQQVVRGDSAAYFCASSPGPGSGNTIYFGEGSWLTVV.

The gene calls are TRBV6-5 and TRBJ2-7; possible D gene TRBD2, 5 bases. The V end was cut by 0 bases, the J end by 6 bases, with 18 bases between. The CDR3 loop spans 16 amino acids. Germline CDR1 reads MNHEY; CDR2 reads SVGAGI. The CDR3: CASSYSRVKRVSEQYV. The DNA for the CDR3 is TGTGCCAGCAGTTACTCGAGGGTAAAAAGGGTAAGCGAGCAGTACGTC.

The CDR3 coding sequence is TGCGCCAGCAGTGAGCCGGACAGGGGCCTTGGGCTGTTTTTT. This encodes CASSEPDRGLGLFF. V is TRBV10-2 and J is TRBJ2-2; 9 nucleotides match TRBD1. With 2 bases clipped from V and 13 bases from J, the junction kept 8 bases outside the gene matches. Germline V gene data show CDR1 as WSHSY and CDR2 as SAAADI. This CDR3 has 14 amino acids.

The rearrangement links TRBV15 to TRBJ1-1; TRBD1 might be the D (5 bases). The germline V gene has CDR1 LNHNV and CDR2 YYDKDF (reference sequence). There are 14 residues in the CDR3. The V end lost 2 bases, the J end lost 1 base, and 8 bases lay between the germline ends. CDR3 region: CATSRSGENTEAFF. The CDR3 DNA reads TGTGCCACCAGCAGATCGGGGGAGAACACTGAAGCTTTCTTT. Full variable domain (rest looked up from reference TRBV15 and TRBJ1-1): DAMVIQNPRYQVTQFGKPVTLSCSQTLNHNVMYWYQQKSSQAPKLLFHYYDKDFNNEADTPDNFQSRRPNTSFCFLDIRSPGLGDTAMYLCATSRSGENTEAFFGQGTRLTVV.